This T cell receptor beta chain comes out of a study of cytomegalovirus exposure and HLA in healthy donors. Trimming cost V 0 bases and J 4 bases, with 13 bases left between them. CDR3 length: 16 residues. The germline CDR1 and CDR2 sequences are MGHRA and YSYEKL. With 60 Vbeta and 13 Jbeta primers, the PCR was carried out. Data came from immunoSEQ multiplex PCR; TCRdb stores just in-frame clones and leaves some out. The sample consists of around 140,000 clones, approximately 78% of them appearing once. Sequences were obtained from PBMCs. This clonotype was obtained from a man aged 18 to 30 in good health and CMV-seropositive. The chain combines TRBV4-1 with TRBJ2-1, with D possibly TRBD1 on 5 matching bases. The CDR3 region is CASSQDGASEYNEQFF. The DNA of the CDR3 is TGCGCCAGCAGCCAAGATGGGGCTAGTGAGTACAATGAGCAGTTCTTC.